Presented here are 26 T cell receptor beta chains from one specimen sequenced in a study of HIV-infected patients and healthy controls. The repertoire came from unfractionated whole blood and reflected all unsorted peripheral T cells. Reverse transcription used around 500 ng RNA and constant-region primers for alpha and beta. Alpha and beta chain libraries were made separately by chain-specific third strand synthesis with multiplexing indices. Via MiXCR, TCRdb re-called the 5' RACE reads, giving one row per CDR3 protein. The top ten hold about 30% of the sample, which has approximately 4,600 distinct CDR3 sequences, about 8.2% seen once. The sample in question was blood, obtained before antiretroviral therapy. These receptors were collected from an adult with HIV infection.

This chain links TRBV29-1 with TRBJ2-7, with no clear D. The V and J ends lost 4 bases and 1 base respectively, with 5 bases between them. The CDR3 has 11 amino acids. Germline V gives CDR1 SQVTM, CDR2 ANQGSEA. The CDR3 loop is CSVADSYEQYF. The CDR3 DNA reads as TGCAGCGTTGCGGATTCCTACGAGCAGTACTTC.

This clonotype is judged hyperexpanded. J is TRBJ2-5 and V is TRBV7-8, with D tentatively TRBD1 or TRBD2 (6 bases each). Germline V gives CDR1 SGHVS, CDR2 FQNEAQ. Trimming took 1 base from V and 2 from J, leaving 14 bases between them. This CDR3 is built from 16 residues. The DNA for the CDR3 is TGTGCCAGCAGCTTAGTTGGAGGGGGACTTCAAGAGACCCAGTACTTC. Its translation is CASSLVGGGLQETQYF.

This clonotype was observed many times. V is TRBV20-1 and J is TRBJ1-5; 8 bases agree with TRBD1. This CDR3 spans 13 amino acids. With V trimmed by 3 bases and J by 6 bases, 4 bases remained unmatched. Germline CDR1 reads DFQATT; CDR2 reads SNEGSKA (reference sequence). CDR3: CSASGQGPQPQHF. The CDR3 bases are TGCAGTGCTAGCGGACAGGGCCCTCAGCCCCAGCATTTT.

This clonotype qualifies as medium-sized. The DNA for the CDR3 is TGTGCCAGCAGCTTAGACGTGGTGCTAGCGGGCTCCTACGAGCAGTACTTC. Protein: CASSLDVVLAGSYEQYF. The chain is built from TRBV7-9 and TRBJ2-7; TRBD2 aligns across 8 bases. Per germline, CDR1 SEHNR and CDR2 FQNEAQ (reference sequence). J was trimmed by 0 bases and V by 1 base; bases with no gene match: 8. CDR3 size: 17 residues.

This clonotype was counted only a few times. The chain carries TRBV5-4 and TRBJ1-1, with a weak D call TRBD1 (6 bases). Per germline, CDR1 SGHNT and CDR2 YYREEE (reference sequence). The CDR3 consists of 13 residues. Trimming removed 4 bases at V and 11 bases at J, with 18 bases between. CDR3 coding DNA: TGTGCCAGCAGCCAGCGCGGGGGGCTCAGTGCTTTCTTT. Protein: CASSQRGGLSAFF.

This clonotype showed up many times. This rearrangement joins TRBV7-9 to TRBJ2-7, with 12 bases matching TRBD2. V gave up 7 bases and J gave up 2 bases; unmatched junction bases: 12. CDR3 size: 17 residues. Germline CDR1 SEHNR, CDR2 FQNEAQ (reference sequence). DNA of the CDR3: TGTGCCAGCACCGACGGACTAGCGGGAAAGAGGGCCTACGAGCAGTACTTC. Its protein product is CASTDGLAGKRAYEQYF.

This clonotype rates as medium-sized. CDR3 region: CAWMQGLMNTEAFF. CDR3 nucleotide sequence: TGTGCCTGGATGCAGGGGCTGATGAACACTGAAGCTTTCTTT. This rearrangement joins TRBV30 to TRBJ1-1, with D perhaps matching TRBD1 (6 bases). Germline V gene lookup returns CDR1 GTSNPN and CDR2 SVGIG (reference sequence). The CDR3 totals 14 residues. V shed 4 bases and J shed 0 bases, with 12 bases lying between them.

This clonotype has at least ten counts. The gene calls are TRBV7-2 and TRBJ2-1, with 10 bases identical to TRBD2. CDR3 size: 19 residues. V shed 3 bases and J 4 bases; nucleotides not matched to a gene: 15. Per the germline V gene, CDR1 is SGHTA and CDR2 is FQGNSA. CDR3 DNA sequence: TGTGCCAGCAGCTTCCCCTTGCGGGGAGCGGGGGGGCCTTACAATGAGCAGTTCTTC. This gives the protein CASSFPLRGAGGPYNEQFF. The full variable domain, in which reference TRBV7-2 and TRBJ2-1 provide the parts outside the CDR3, is GAGVSQSPSNKVTEKGKDVELRCDPISGHTALYWYRQSLGQGLEFLIYFQGNSAPDKSGLPSDRFSAERTGGSVSTLTIQRTQQEDSAVYLCASSFPLRGAGGPYNEQFFGPGTRLTVL.

This clonotype was detected ten times or more. This chain joins TRBV7-2 and TRBJ2-2; 12 positions match TRBD2. This CDR3 has 20 amino acids. The germline gives CDR1 SGHTA, CDR2 FQGNSA. J was trimmed by 3 bases and V by 2 bases; bases with no gene match: 13. The chain's CDR3 is CASSLTKLAGGKGHTGELFF. CDR3 coding DNA: TGTGCCAGCAGCTTAACGAAGCTAGCGGGAGGGAAGGGGCACACCGGGGAGCTGTTTTTT.

This clonotype was seen ten or more times. The germline gene is not matched at one end of the junction; a read error may be the cause. V usage is TRBV7-7 and J usage is TRBJ2-3; no clear D gene. The V gene's germline CDR1 is SSHAT and CDR2 FNYEAQ (reference sequence). There are 15 residues in the CDR3. The CDR3 reads CASSLTQSSTDTQYF. Written as DNA, the CDR3 is TGTGCTAGCAGCTTAACACAATCTAGCACAGATACGCAGTATTTT. Full variable domain (remainder filled in from reference TRBV7-7 and TRBJ2-3): GAGVSQSPRYKVTKRGQDVTLRCDPISSHATLYWYQQALGQGPEFLTYFNYEAQPDKSGLPSDRFSAERPEGSISTLTIQRTEQRDSAMYRCASSLTQSSTDTQYFGPGTRLTVL.

This clonotype was observed a few times. The rearrangement links TRBV24-1 to TRBJ1-3; a weak D match, TRBD1 (6 bases). This CDR3 is built from 16 residues. The germline V gene encodes CDR1 KGHDR and CDR2 SFDVKD. Trimming stripped 2 bases from V and 1 base from J, with 11 bases between. The CDR3 protein is CATSDSRDTSGNTIYF. CDR3 coding DNA: TGTGCCACCAGTGATTCCCGGGACACATCTGGAAACACCATATATTTT.

By sample fraction, this clonotype is medium-sized. The V call is TRBV28, the J call TRBJ2-3, with D possibly matching TRBD1 (6 bases). The V gene lost 9 bases and the J gene lost 2 bases, with 18 bases spanning the gap. The CDR3 is 15 residues long. In germline, CDR1 is MDHEN, CDR2 SYDVKM. CDR3 in DNA: TGTGCCAGTAGAGCGACAGGCCGCTCCACAGATACGCAGTATTTT. Encoded protein: CASRATGRSTDTQYF. Full variable domain (missing parts from reference TRBV28 and TRBJ2-3): DVKVTQSSRYLVKRTGEKVFLECVQDMDHENMFWYRQDPGLGLRLIYFSYDVKMKEKGDIPEGYSVSREKKERFSLILESASTNQTSMYLCASRATGRSTDTQYFGPGTRLTVL.

CDR3 nucleotide sequence: TGTGCCAGCAGCTTAGAGGGAGTCTATGGCTACACCTTC. This gives the protein CASSLEGVYGYTF. The V call is TRBV7-9, the J call TRBJ1-2; D not certain. The CDR3 totals 13 residues. Germline V gene data show CDR1 as SEHNR and CDR2 as FQNEAQ (reference sequence). The V gene lost 1 base and the J gene lost 4 bases, with 7 bases spanning the gap.

In its sample, this clonotype is medium-sized. The chain carries TRBV4-2 and TRBJ2-3; 13 positions match TRBD2. Trimming at V came to 0 bases and at J to 1 base, leaving 4 bases not matched to a gene. CDR1 is LGHNA and CDR2 is YNFKEQ in the germline V gene. This CDR3 comprises 18 residues. The DNA for the CDR3 is TGTGCCAGCAGCCAAGAGCGGACTAGCGGGAGAGGCACAGATACGCAGTATTTT. As protein: CASSQERTSGRGTDTQYF.

In this sample, this clonotype is medium-sized (0.01 to 0.1%). The chain is built from TRBV5-1 and TRBJ2-7, with 7 bases identical to TRBD1. The CDR3 extends over 13 amino acids. The germline V gene encodes CDR1 SGHRS and CDR2 YFSETQ. The junction had 4 bases not matched to a gene; V was cut back by 4 bases and J by 3 bases. The CDR3 DNA is TGCGCCAGCAGCCCGGGACAGAACTACGAGCAGTACTTC. Its translation: CASSPGQNYEQYF.

This clonotype was observed once. The rearrangement joins TRBV28 to TRBJ2-7, with 7 bases identical to TRBD1. CDR1 and CDR2 from the germline V gene are MDHEN and SYDVKM. This CDR3 spans 15 amino acids. The V gene end was trimmed by 4 bases and the J gene end by 5 bases; junction bases not matched to a gene: 11. The CDR3: CASSSPGTAGDEQYF. In nucleotides, the CDR3 is TGTGCCAGCAGTTCCCCCGGGACAGCAGGGGACGAGCAGTACTTC.

This clonotype was recorded at least ten times. The chain uses TRBV10-3 and TRBJ1-5; 7 bases are a match to TRBD1. Germline CDR1 reads ENHRY; CDR2 reads SYGVKD. Germline trimming cut 0 bases from V and 3 bases from J; bases unmatched to any gene: 5. The CDR3 spans 16 residues. The CDR3, as DNA: TGTGCCATCAGTGAGTCTAGGACAGGCTTCAATCAGCCCCAGCATTTT. Its protein is CAISESRTGFNQPQHF.

This clonotype is medium-sized in the sample. The genes are TRBV27 and TRBJ2-5, with TRBD1 identical over 8 bases. In germline, CDR1 is MNHEY, CDR2 SMNVEV (reference sequence). V dropped 2 bases and J dropped 5; count of bases not matched to a gene: 7. There are 15 residues in the CDR3. CDR3 DNA: TGTGCCAGCAGTTTAGGGGACAGGACGATGGAGACCCAGTACTTC. It encodes CASSLGDRTMETQYF.

Worth noting for this clonotype: At one boundary the junction diverges from the germline segment, which might be a read error. V and J are TRBV12-3 or TRBV12-4 and TRBJ2-1; 10 bases agree with TRBD1. This CDR3 has 15 amino acids. CDR3 nucleotides: TGTGCTAGCAGACCCGGGACAGGGGAATTCAATGAGCAGTTCTTC. It specifies CASRPGTGEFNEQFF.

This clonotype occurred many times. In DNA form, the CDR3 reads TGTGCCTGGAGTGACTTAGTGGCAGCTTTCTTT. Protein: CAWSDLVAAFF. The gene calls are TRBV30 and TRBJ1-1, with D hard to call. The CDR3 spans 11 residues. V was pared by 1 base and J by 10 bases, with 10 bases between. CDR1 is GTSNPN, CDR2 SVGIG, per germline (reference sequence).

J is TRBJ2-3 and V is TRBV7-2; TRBD2 might be the D (6 bases). This CDR3 region has 17 residues. CDR1 SGHTA and CDR2 FQGNSA come from the germline V gene. The V end lost 3 bases, the J end lost 0 bases, and 16 bases lay between the germline ends. The CDR3 bases are TGTGCCAGCAGCTTTGGGGTTAGCGGAGCTAGCACAGATACGCAGTATTTT. Translated: CASSFGVSGASTDTQYF.

By sample share, this clonotype is medium-sized. This chain uses TRBV5-5 with TRBJ1-4, with D possibly TRBD1 on 5 matching bases. CDR1 and CDR2 (germline): SGHKS, YYEKEE (reference sequence). V gave up 0 bases and J gave up 0 bases, with 9 bases separating them. The length of the CDR3 is 16 residues. The CDR3 protein is CASSLAGGATNEKLFF. The CDR3 bases are TGTGCCAGCAGCTTGGCCGGGGGTGCAACTAATGAAAAACTGTTTTTT. The whole variable domain, filled in from reference TRBV5-5 and TRBJ1-4, reads DAGVTQSPTHLIKTRGQQVTLRCSPISGHKSVSWYQQVLGQGPQFIFQYYEKEERGRGNFPDRFSARQFPNYSSELNVNALLLGDSALYLCASSLAGGATNEKLFFGSGTQLSVL.

In this sample, this clonotype turned up many times. One junction end disagrees with the germline gene, perhaps due to a read error. The chain is built from TRBV7-7 and TRBJ2-7; D possibly corresponds to TRBD1 (6 bases). The CDR3 extends over 13 amino acids. The V gene's germline CDR1 is SSHAT and CDR2 FNYEAQ (reference sequence). CDR3 residues: CASSPGVANEQYF. The CDR3 coding sequence is TGTGCTAGCAGCCCAGGGGTGGCCAACGAGCAGTACTTC.

This clonotype showed up many times. This rearrangement joins TRBV2 to TRBJ2-7; D uncertain. Germline V gives CDR1 SNHLY, CDR2 FYNNEI. This CDR3 region has 14 residues. Trimming removed 3 bases from V and 0 bases from J, with 9 bases in between. The CDR3 sequence is CASSDAPSSYEQYF. CDR3 nucleotide sequence: TGTGCCAGCAGTGATGCCCCGAGCTCCTACGAGCAGTACTTC. The full variable domain, rest sourced from reference TRBV2 and TRBJ2-7, is EPEVTQTPSHQVTQMGQEVILRCVPISNHLYFYWYRQILGQKVEFLVSFYNNEISEKSEIFDDQFSVERPDGSNFTLKIRSTKLEDSAMYFCASSDAPSSYEQYFGPGTRLTVT.

By proportion, this clonotype is medium-sized. The chain combines TRBV6-1 with TRBJ2-7, with D possibly matching TRBD2 (5 bases). Germline CDR1 and CDR2: MNHNS and SASEGT. The CDR3 loop spans 15 amino acids. Deletions cut 7 bases from V and 4 bases from J, with 20 bases between. The CDR3 nucleotides are TGTGCCAGCACACAGAGGGATTACGTCTCTTACGAGCAGTACTTC. Translating it yields CASTQRDYVSYEQYF.

This clonotype was observed at least ten times. The chain employs TRBV20-1 and TRBJ2-1; D remains unclear. The CDR3 has 12 residues. Germline assignment: CDR1 DFQATT and CDR2 SNEGSKA (reference sequence). V lost 1 base and J 5 bases, leaving 6 bases between the germline ends. CDR3 nucleotides: TGCAGTGCTAGAGGGCTGAACAATGAGCAGTTCTTC. It encodes CSARGLNNEQFF.